The source of this TCR beta chain is a study of blood T cell repertoires in COVID-19. The wider study: Acute and convalescent COVID-19 samples came from the United States, Italy and Spain. T cells, B-cell-depleted T cells, or PBMCs supplied cDNA or gDNA.

In the study's own analysis: Amplification of reference gene primers was used by the study to estimate nucleated cell counts. Clones were sequenced by immunoSEQ multiplex PCR, and TCRdb holds only the in-frame ones, with some missing. The V and J calls and clone size are taken from that table; D and trimming were inferred from the DNA. The sample lists fewer than 300,000 clones, around 90% occurring once. Source material: PBMCs or T cells enriched from blood (not recorded which). This receptor was taken from a woman aged 30 to 39 who had recovered from COVID-19.

The CDR3 is CASSFSRNEQFF. CDR3 DNA: TGTGCCAGCAGCTTTTCCCGCAATGAGCAGTTCTTC. The genes are TRBV5-6 and TRBJ2-1; no definite D call. This CDR3 is 12 amino acids long. Germline V gene data show CDR1 as SGHDT and CDR2 as YYEEEE. V was shortened by 2 bases and J by 6 bases, with 6 bases between the two germline ends. Full variable domain (missing parts from reference TRBV5-6 and TRBJ2-1): DAGVTQSPTHLIKTRGQQVTLRCSPKSGHDTVSWYQQALGQGPQFIFQYYEEEERQRGNFPDRFSGHQFPNYSSELNVNALLLGDSALYLCASSFSRNEQFFGPGTRLTVL.